The 30 T cell receptor beta chains listed next were all sequenced from one sample in a study of shared clonotypes between healthy human individuals. Only in-frame clones appear in the TCRdb table, and some are missing; sequencing was by immunoSEQ multiplex PCR. Among about 480,000 clones, about 80% were seen once, and the ten largest hold 12%. Sequencing used PBMCs. Receptors were obtained from a woman aged 40 to 50 in good health. Some clones in this sample may be carry-over from other donors' samples.

The chain uses TRBV6-6 and TRBJ2-1; D gene ambiguous. CDR3 length: 15 amino acids. Trimming took off 0 bases at V and 4 bases at J, with 10 bases between the two ends. Germline V gene data show CDR1 as MNHNY and CDR2 as SVGAGI (reference sequence). The CDR3 nucleotides read TGTGCCAGCAGTTACTCGTTTGCTAGATACAATGAGCAGTTCTTC. Protein product: CASSYSFARYNEQFF.

This clone was seen a single time. The chain employs TRBV18 and TRBJ2-3; 9 bases are shared with TRBD2. CDR1 and CDR2 (germline): KGHSH, LQKENI. CDR3 length: 17 amino acids. Unmatched junction bases numbered 6, after V lost 2 bases and J lost 0 bases. The CDR3 DNA reads as TGTGCCAGCTCACCATCGGCTAGCGGGACTAGCACAGATACGCAGTATTTT. Protein sequence: CASSPSASGTSTDTQYF.

The chain recombines TRBV6-6 with TRBJ1-5; D is possibly TRBD1 (5 bases). CDR3 size: 15 residues. V was clipped by 8 bases and J by 4 bases, with 18 bases between them. Per germline, CDR1 MNHNY and CDR2 SVGAGI (reference sequence). CDR3 loop: CASAFLGELNQPQHF. The CDR3 DNA reads as TGTGCCAGCGCATTCTTGGGGGAGCTGAATCAGCCCCAGCATTTT.

The genes are TRBV5-1 and TRBJ2-1; unclear D gene. This CDR3 comprises 11 residues. Trimming removed 4 bases at V and 5 bases at J, with 4 bases between. Germline V gives CDR1 SGHRS, CDR2 YFSETQ. The CDR3 sequence: CASSTHNEQFF. The CDR3 DNA is TGCGCCAGCAGCACACACAATGAGCAGTTCTTC.

The chain uses TRBV10-3 and TRBJ2-7; 7 nucleotides match TRBD1. CDR3 length equals 17 residues. Germline V gene data show CDR1 as ENHRY and CDR2 as SYGVKD. The ends lost 4 bases at V and 4 bases at J; junction bases unmatched: 16. CDR3 loop: CAISGRAGTDKYYEQYF. The CDR3 DNA reads TGTGCCATCAGTGGACGAGCCGGGACAGATAAATATTACGAGCAGTACTTC.

The chain couples TRBV7-3 to TRBJ2-1; 10 bases are a match to TRBD2. The germline CDR1 and CDR2 sequences are SGHTA and FQGTGA. The CDR3 runs to 16 residues. V was pared by 5 bases and J by 7 bases, with 11 bases of the junction left unmatched. The CDR3 spells CASSIPQAGGLNEQFF. The DNA for the CDR3 is TGTGCCAGCAGCATCCCTCAAGCGGGAGGGTTGAATGAGCAGTTCTTC.

The J gene is TRBJ2-1, the V gene TRBV7-9, with a tentative D call TRBD2 (6 bases). Germline V gene sequence: CDR1 SEHNR, CDR2 FQNEAQ (reference sequence). This CDR3 region has 15 residues. V lost 5 bases and J 5 bases, leaving 16 bases between the germline ends. CDR3 DNA sequence: TGTGCCAGCAGCCCCAGGACTACGAAGGACAATGAGCAGTTCTTC. It codes for CASSPRTTKDNEQFF.

This chain connects TRBV7-2 to TRBJ2-3; 8 bases agree with TRBD1. Germline values: CDR1 SGHTA, CDR2 FQGNSA. The length of the CDR3 is 15 residues. The V gene end was trimmed by 5 bases and the J gene end by 4 bases; junction bases not matched to a gene: 8. In DNA, the CDR3 is TGTGCCAGCAGCCTCCTGGGACAGGTGTCAGATACGCAGTATTTT. It specifies CASSLLGQVSDTQYF.

The chain recombines TRBV7-3 with TRBJ2-3; tentative D call: TRBD2 (5 bases). The CDR3 has 14 residues. With 1 base removed from V and 6 bases from J, the gap between germline ends came to 11 bases. In germline, CDR1 is SGHTA, CDR2 FQGTGA. Here the CDR3 DNA reads TGTGCCAGCAGCTTAAACGGGATGGGGGATACGCAGTATTTT. Residues: CASSLNGMGDTQYF.

This chain connects TRBV12-5 to TRBJ1-1; D is uncertain. This CDR3 comprises 13 residues. V lost 6 bases to trimming and J lost 3 bases, with 11 bases between them. The germline gives CDR1 LGHNT, CDR2 FRNRAP. The CDR3 spells CASGLGPDTEAFF. For the CDR3, the DNA is TGTGCTAGTGGCCTGGGCCCCGACACTGAAGCTTTCTTT.

This clone was seen ten or more times. The same CDR3 also results from other DNA sequences found in this sample. V is TRBV10-3 and J is TRBJ1-3; possibly TRBD1 for D (5 bases). Per germline, CDR1 ENHRY and CDR2 SYGVKD. The V and J ends lost 2 bases and 1 base respectively, with 6 bases between them. This CDR3 is built from 14 residues. CDR3 DNA sequence: TGTGCCATCAGTGAGGCAGGGTCTGGAAACACCATATATTTT. This sequence encodes CAISEAGSGNTIYF.

The chain recombines TRBV4-2 with TRBJ2-3; 7 bases map to TRBD2. With V trimmed by 1 base and J by 2 bases, 3 bases remained unmatched. This CDR3 has 15 residues. Germline lookup yields CDR1 LGHNA and CDR2 YNFKEQ. The CDR3 loop reads CASSQGAGDTDTQYF. For the CDR3, the DNA is TGTGCCAGCAGCCAAGGGGCGGGAGACACAGATACGCAGTATTTT.

V is TRBV5-8 and J is TRBJ2-2; D unclear. Germline V gives CDR1 SGHTS, CDR2 YDEGEE. Trimming stripped 1 base from V and 0 bases from J, with 4 bases between. CDR3 size: 14 residues. The CDR3 reads CASSLYANTGELFF. The CDR3 DNA reads TGTGCCAGCAGCTTGTACGCGAACACCGGGGAGCTGTTTTTT.

This clone was counted ten times or more. This same CDR3 is encoded by further DNA sequences in the sample. The CDR3 is CASSQQGRTEAFF. In DNA, the CDR3 is TGTGCCAGCAGTCAACAGGGGAGGACTGAAGCTTTCTTT. This chain links TRBV27 with TRBJ1-1, with 7 bases aligning to TRBD1. J lost 5 bases, V lost 5 bases, and 5 bases had no gene match. This CDR3 is 13 amino acids long. CDR1 is MNHEY, CDR2 SMNVEV, per germline (reference sequence).

This chain links TRBV25-1 with TRBJ2-7; 9 bases are shared with TRBD1. The CDR3 totals 14 residues. Unmatched junction bases numbered 8, after V lost 7 bases and J lost 4 bases. Per germline, CDR1 MGHDK and CDR2 SYGVNS. The DNA for the CDR3 is TGTGCCAGCACCAGGGGGACAGGGTCTTACGAGCAGTACTTC. As protein: CASTRGTGSYEQYF.

The gene calls are TRBV29-1 and TRBJ2-1; 8 bases agree with TRBD2. V shed 6 bases and J 12 bases; nucleotides not matched to a gene: 13. This CDR3 is built from 13 residues. Germline CDR1 is SQVTM and CDR2 is ANQGSEA. The CDR3 region is CSVGGGRNSVQFF. CDR3 DNA sequence: TGCAGCGTGGGTGGCGGGAGGAATTCCGTGCAGTTCTTC.

The rearrangement joins TRBV7-9 to TRBJ2-3; 9 bases line up with TRBD2. CDR1 SEHNR and CDR2 FQNEAQ come from the germline V gene (reference sequence). The CDR3 runs to 13 residues. V was clipped by 10 bases and J by 5 bases; unmatched bases: 7. The CDR3 DNA sequence: TGTGCCACCCAGAATAGCGGGAGAGATACGCAGTATTTT. Protein product: CATQNSGRDTQYF.

This chain joins TRBV5-1 and TRBJ2-7, with D possibly TRBD2 on 6 matching bases. This CDR3 has 16 amino acids. Looked up from germline, CDR1 is SGHRS and CDR2 is YFSETQ. V was clipped by 0 bases and J by 7 bases, with 20 bases between them. The CDR3 DNA follows: TGCGCCAGCAGCTTGGTTTTAGGGCCTGGGGCGGGGGAGCAGTACTTC. It codes for CASSLVLGPGAGEQYF.

V usage is TRBV28 and J usage is TRBJ2-1; TRBD2 matches 13 bases. Germline V gene sequence: CDR1 MDHEN, CDR2 SYDVKM. This CDR3 spans 16 amino acids. The V and J ends lost 7 bases and 1 base, in that order; junction bases with no gene match: 4. This chain's CDR3 is CASTLAGGVSYNEQFF. DNA of the CDR3: TGTGCCAGCACACTAGCGGGAGGGGTATCCTACAATGAGCAGTTCTTC.

The J gene is TRBJ2-7, the V gene TRBV9; 9 nucleotides agree with TRBD1. With V trimmed by 3 bases and J by 4 bases, 5 bases remained unmatched. The CDR3 is 14 amino acids. Looked up from germline, CDR1 is SGDLS and CDR2 is YYNGEE. In DNA, the CDR3 is TGTGCCAGCAGCGCTGGGGACAGGGATTACGAGCAGTACTTC. This sequence encodes CASSAGDRDYEQYF.

This clone is a singleton in its sample. The rearrangement uses TRBV30 and TRBJ1-6, with no clear D. Trimming took off 4 bases at V and 7 bases at J, with 11 bases between the two ends. CDR1 and CDR2 (germline): GTSNPN, SVGIG (reference sequence). The CDR3 length is 13 residues. The CDR3 DNA is TGTGCCTGGAATAAGGGTTGGAATTCACCCCTCCACTTT. Translated: CAWNKGWNSPLHF.

V gene TRBV7-9 combines with J gene TRBJ1-4, with 9 bases that match TRBD1. V dropped 5 bases and J dropped 13; count of bases not matched to a gene: 2. The CDR3 is 11 amino acids. Germline values: CDR1 SEHNR, CDR2 FQNEAQ (reference sequence). In nucleotides, the CDR3 is TGTGCCAGCAGCCGACAGGGGGGACTGTTTTTT. Translation: CASSRQGGLFF.

The gene calls are TRBV7-3 and TRBJ2-1; either TRBD1 or TRBD2 may supply D (7 bases each). This CDR3 is 16 amino acids long. V lost 4 bases and J lost 2, with 15 bases in between. Germline lookup yields CDR1 SGHTA and CDR2 FQGTGA. This CDR3 reads CASSSQGGNTYNEQFF. CDR3 DNA sequence: TGTGCCAGCAGCTCCCAGGGGGGGAACACCTACAATGAGCAGTTCTTC.

V and J are TRBV11-1 and TRBJ2-5; the D is unclear. Per the germline V gene, CDR1 is SGHAT and CDR2 is FQDESV (reference sequence). This CDR3 spans 13 amino acids. Trimming shortened V by 3 bases and J by 5 bases, and 10 bases separated the two germline ends. DNA of the CDR3: TGTGCCAGCAGCTTCGGGTTCGGGGAGACCCAGTACTTC. The encoded protein is CASSFGFGETQYF.

This CDR3 is CASLQTDNEKLFF. In DNA, the CDR3 is TGTGCCAGTTTACAGACGGATAATGAAAAACTGTTTTTT. The chain combines TRBV18 with TRBJ1-4; D unclear. Germline V gives CDR1 KGHSH, CDR2 LQKENI. The CDR3 sequence is 13 residues long. V was cut by 9 bases and J by 4 bases, with 12 bases left in between.

This chain connects TRBV11-2 to TRBJ2-3; possibly TRBD2 for D (6 bases). Trimming took 0 bases from V and 2 from J, leaving 12 bases between them. Germline values: CDR1 SGHAT, CDR2 FQNNGV. The CDR3 spans 16 residues. CDR3 in DNA: TGTGCCAGCAGCTTAGATCGGGGGAGCTTCACAGATACGCAGTATTTT. Protein sequence: CASSLDRGSFTDTQYF.

CDR3 DNA sequence: TGTGCCAGCAGTATGACAGGGTTAAGGGGCTACACCTTC. This sequence encodes CASSMTGLRGYTF. The V call is TRBV6-1, the J call TRBJ1-2, with TRBD1 matching 7 bases. There are 13 residues in the CDR3. After removal of 5 bases from V and 8 bases from J, the junction contained 8 bases not matched to a gene. The V gene's germline CDR1 is MNHNS and CDR2 SASEGT.

V usage is TRBV6-5 and J usage is TRBJ2-7; 10 nucleotides match TRBD2. Germline CDR1 is MNHEY and CDR2 is SVGAGI. The J segment lost 2 bases and the V segment lost 4 bases, leaving 8 bases of the junction unmatched. The CDR3 contains 16 residues. CDR3 in DNA: TGTGCCAGCAGTTCCTTACTAGCGGGAAGGGCCTACGAGCAGTACTTC. This codes for CASSSLLAGRAYEQYF.

The rearrangement uses TRBV7-8 and TRBJ1-5, with 8 bases lining up with TRBD1. Germline V gives CDR1 SGHVS, CDR2 FQNEAQ. Trimming at V came to 5 bases and at J to 6 bases, leaving 6 bases not matched to a gene. The CDR3 is 14 residues long. Written as DNA, the CDR3 is TGTGCCAGCAGCCCCCAGGGGGCAGTTCAGCCCCAGCATTTT. Translation: CASSPQGAVQPQHF.

This chain joins TRBV28 and TRBJ1-5; TRBD1 matches at 9 bases. Trimming at V came to 3 bases and at J to 5 bases, leaving 8 bases not matched to a gene. Germline V gives CDR1 MDHEN, CDR2 SYDVKM. This CDR3 has 16 amino acids. In DNA form, the CDR3 reads TGTGCCAGCAGTTTCGGGGACAGGGCTAGAGATCAGCCCCAGCATTTT. This sequence encodes CASSFGDRARDQPQHF.